Detailed here is one TCR beta chain. The CDR3 totals 13 residues. V was pared by 6 bases and J by 4 bases, with 7 bases between. CDR1 is LNHDA and CDR2 is SQIVND in the germline V gene (reference sequence). The assay was immunoSEQ multiplex PCR, and TCRdb's table has in-frame clones only and misses some. This sample has fewer than 50,000 clones, with around 90% found just once. The data stem from a study of blood T cell repertoires in COVID-19. About the study: The samples span acute and convalescent COVID-19 from the United States, Italy and Spain.

The TCR sequence derives from a man aged 55-75 years with active or convalescent COVID-19. The chain is built from TRBV19 and TRBJ2-6, with D possibly matching TRBD2 (5 bases). Input material: peripheral blood. The DNA for the CDR3 is TGTGCCAGTAGAGAGGGAGGGGCCAACGTCCTGACTTTC. Encoded protein: CASREGGANVLTF.